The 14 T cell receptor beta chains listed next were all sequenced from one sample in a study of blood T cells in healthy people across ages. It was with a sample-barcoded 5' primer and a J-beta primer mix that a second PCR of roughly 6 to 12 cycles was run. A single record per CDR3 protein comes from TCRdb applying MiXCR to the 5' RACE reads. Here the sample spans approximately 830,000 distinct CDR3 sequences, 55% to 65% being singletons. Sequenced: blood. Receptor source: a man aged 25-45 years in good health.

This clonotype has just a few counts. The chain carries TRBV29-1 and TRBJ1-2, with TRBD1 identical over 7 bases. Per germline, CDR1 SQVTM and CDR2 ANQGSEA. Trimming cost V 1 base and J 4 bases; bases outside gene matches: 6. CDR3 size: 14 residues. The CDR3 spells CSVEAHRDSYGYTF. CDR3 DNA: TGCAGCGTTGAAGCCCACCGGGACAGCTATGGCTACACCTTC.

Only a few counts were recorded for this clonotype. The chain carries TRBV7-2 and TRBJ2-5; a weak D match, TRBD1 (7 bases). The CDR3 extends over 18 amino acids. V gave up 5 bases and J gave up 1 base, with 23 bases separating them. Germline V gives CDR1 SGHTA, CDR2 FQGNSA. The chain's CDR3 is CASSPGAGQGGFQETQYF. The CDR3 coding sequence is TGTGCCAGCAGCCCCGGGGCTGGGCAGGGGGGCTTCCAAGAGACCCAGTACTTC.

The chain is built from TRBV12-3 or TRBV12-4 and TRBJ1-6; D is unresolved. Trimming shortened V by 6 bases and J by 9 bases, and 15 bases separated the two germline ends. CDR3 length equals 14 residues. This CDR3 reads CASRASRGGSPLHF. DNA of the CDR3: TGTGCCAGCAGGGCTTCGCGGGGTGGTTCACCCCTCCACTTT.

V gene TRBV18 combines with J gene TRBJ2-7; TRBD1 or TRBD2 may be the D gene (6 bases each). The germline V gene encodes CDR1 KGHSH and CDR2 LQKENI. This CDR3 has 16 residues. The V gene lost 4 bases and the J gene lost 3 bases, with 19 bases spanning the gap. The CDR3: CASSQTRSGAIYEQYF. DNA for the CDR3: TGTGCCAGCTCACAGACCCGGTCGGGGGCAATCTACGAGCAGTACTTC.

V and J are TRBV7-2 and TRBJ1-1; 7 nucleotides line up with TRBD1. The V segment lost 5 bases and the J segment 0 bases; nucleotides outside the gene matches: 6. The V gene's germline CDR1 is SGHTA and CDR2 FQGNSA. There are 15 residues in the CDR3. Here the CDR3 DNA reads TGTGCCAGCAGCCCCGGGACAGTTTTGAACACTGAAGCTTTCTTT. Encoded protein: CASSPGTVLNTEAFF.

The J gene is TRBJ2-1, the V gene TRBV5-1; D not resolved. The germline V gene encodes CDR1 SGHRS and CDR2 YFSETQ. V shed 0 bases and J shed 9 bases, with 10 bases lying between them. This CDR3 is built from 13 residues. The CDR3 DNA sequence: TGCGCCAGCAGCTTGGGCTTGCCCCCTGAGCAGTTCTTC. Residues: CASSLGLPPEQFF.

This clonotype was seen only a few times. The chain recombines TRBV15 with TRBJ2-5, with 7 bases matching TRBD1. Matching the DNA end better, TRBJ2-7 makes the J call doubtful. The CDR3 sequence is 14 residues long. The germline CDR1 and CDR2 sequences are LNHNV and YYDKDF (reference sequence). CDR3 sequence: CATSIDRELNEQYF. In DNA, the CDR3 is TGTGCCACCAGCATTGACAGGGAATTGAACGAGCAGTACTTC.

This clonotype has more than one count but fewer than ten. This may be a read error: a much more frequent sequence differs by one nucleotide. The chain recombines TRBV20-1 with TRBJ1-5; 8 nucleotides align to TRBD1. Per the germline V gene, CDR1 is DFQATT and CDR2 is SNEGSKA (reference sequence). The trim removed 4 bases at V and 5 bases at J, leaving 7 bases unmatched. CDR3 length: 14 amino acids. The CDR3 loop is CSATARQGYQPQHF. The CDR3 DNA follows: TGCAGTGCTACTGCCAGACAGGGGTATCAGCCCCAGCATTTT.

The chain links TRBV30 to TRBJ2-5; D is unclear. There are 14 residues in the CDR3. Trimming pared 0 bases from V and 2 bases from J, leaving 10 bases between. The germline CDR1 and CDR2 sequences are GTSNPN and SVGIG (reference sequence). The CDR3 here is CAWSVPGVQETQYF. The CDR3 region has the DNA TGTGCCTGGAGTGTACCCGGCGTACAAGAGACCCAGTACTTC.

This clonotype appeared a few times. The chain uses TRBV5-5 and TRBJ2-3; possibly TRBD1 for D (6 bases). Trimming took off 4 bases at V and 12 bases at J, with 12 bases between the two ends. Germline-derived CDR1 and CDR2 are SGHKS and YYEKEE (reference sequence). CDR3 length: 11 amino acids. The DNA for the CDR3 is TGTGCCAGCAGCGTGGACAGACACCAGTATTTT. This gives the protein CASSVDRHQYF.

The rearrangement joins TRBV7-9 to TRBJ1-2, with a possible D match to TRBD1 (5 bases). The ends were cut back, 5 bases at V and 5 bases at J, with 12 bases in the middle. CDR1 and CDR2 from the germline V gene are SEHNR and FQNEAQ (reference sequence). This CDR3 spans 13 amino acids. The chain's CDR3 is CASSLGRVYGYTF. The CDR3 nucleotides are TGTGCCAGCAGCCTGGGGCGGGTTTATGGCTACACCTTC.

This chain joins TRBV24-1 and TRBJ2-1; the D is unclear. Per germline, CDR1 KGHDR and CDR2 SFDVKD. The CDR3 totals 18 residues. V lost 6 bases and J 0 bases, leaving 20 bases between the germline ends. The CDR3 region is CATSQTPFRALSYNEQFF. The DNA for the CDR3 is TGTGCCACCAGTCAAACTCCTTTCCGGGCCCTCTCCTACAATGAGCAGTTCTTC.

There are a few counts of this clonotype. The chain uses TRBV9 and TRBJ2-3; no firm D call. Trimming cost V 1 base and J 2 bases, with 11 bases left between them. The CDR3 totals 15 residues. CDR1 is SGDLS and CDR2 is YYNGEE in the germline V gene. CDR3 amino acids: CASSVPGPVTDTQYF. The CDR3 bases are TGTGCCAGCAGCGTACCCGGACCGGTCACAGATACGCAGTATTTT.

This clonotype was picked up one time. CDR3 protein: CASAKWADEPGANVLTF. CDR3 in DNA: TGTGCCAGCGCGAAGTGGGCAGATGAACCTGGGGCCAACGTCCTGACTTTC. This chain connects TRBV27 to TRBJ2-6; D not resolved. V shed 8 bases and J shed 2 bases, with 19 bases lying between them. The CDR3 length is 17 residues. Germline V gene lookup returns CDR1 MNHEY and CDR2 SMNVEV (reference sequence).